The rows below give T cell receptor beta chains drawn from one sample of a study of blood T cell repertoires in COVID-19. This table comes from immunoSEQ multiplex PCR, and its TCRdb copy is limited to in-frame clones, with some not included. The top ten hold around 4.1% of the sample, which has approximately 130,000 clones, roughly 85% seen once. Material for sequencing was peripheral blood. Every receptor here comes from a human donor in a cohort sampled during active COVID-19. CDR3s include the opening cysteine and the closing phenylalanine or tryptophan. The D gene is left open where the match is weak. The listing skips clone size in some rows; elsewhere it reads once, few, many or a size class.

abundance: -
j_gene: TRBJ1-1
d_gene: -
v_gene: TRBV5-1
CDR3nt: TGCGCCAGCAGCCTTCAGGGGAACACTGAAGCTTTCTTT
CDR3aa: CASSLQGNTEAFF

abundance: -
j_gene: TRBJ2-5
d_gene: TRBD2
v_gene: TRBV6-5
CDR3nt: TGTGCCAGCTCCCTTGGGGGGGTGGGGGAGACCCAGTACTTC
CDR3aa: CASSLGGVGETQYF

abundance: -
j_gene: TRBJ1-2
d_gene: -
v_gene: TRBV5-5
CDR3nt: TGTGCCAGCAGCTTTTTTGTGGGTAGCGATGGCTACACCTTC
CDR3aa: CASSFFVGSDGYTF

abundance: -
j_gene: TRBJ1-2
d_gene: TRBD1
v_gene: TRBV19
CDR3nt: TGTGCCGGGTCTCAGACAGGGGCGATGGGGAACTATGGCTACACCTTC
CDR3aa: CAGSQTGAMGNYGYTF

abundance: -
j_gene: TRBJ2-1
d_gene: -
v_gene: TRBV30
CDR3nt: TGTGCCTCCATCACGTCCTTAGGCTTGACAGATCTAGCGCGGCAGTTCTTC
CDR3aa: CASITSLGLTDLARQFF

abundance: -
j_gene: TRBJ2-3
d_gene: -
v_gene: TRBV24-1
CDR3nt: TGTGCCACCAGTGATCCAAGGGGGACAGATACGCAGTATTTT
CDR3aa: CATSDPRGTDTQYF

abundance: -
j_gene: TRBJ1-2
d_gene: -
v_gene: TRBV29-1
CDR3nt: TGCACCATATCGAGGGGGAACTATGGCTACACCTTC
CDR3aa: CTISRGNYGYTF

abundance: -
j_gene: TRBJ2-1
d_gene: TRBD2
v_gene: TRBV5-6
CDR3nt: TGTGCCAGCAGCTTAGGGGCAGCGGGAGGGGGGAATGAGCAGTTCTTC
CDR3aa: CASSLGAAGGGNEQFF

abundance: -
j_gene: TRBJ2-5
d_gene: -
v_gene: TRBV2
CDR3nt: TGTGCCAGCAGTACAATGGCGACAGTAGTGACCCAGTACTTC
CDR3aa: CASSTMATVVTQYF

abundance: -
j_gene: TRBJ1-1
d_gene: TRBD1
v_gene: TRBV27
CDR3nt: TGTGCCAGCAGTTTAGACGCACAGGGGGCGAACACTGAAGCTTTCTTT
CDR3aa: CASSLDAQGANTEAFF

abundance: -
j_gene: TRBJ1-2
d_gene: -
v_gene: TRBV6-6
CDR3nt: TGTGCCAGCAGTTATGGAGAAGACGGCTACACCTTC
CDR3aa: CASSYGEDGYTF

abundance: -
j_gene: TRBJ1-6
d_gene: TRBD1
v_gene: TRBV19
CDR3nt: TGTGCCAGTAGTGCCGGACAGGGGACCTATAATTCACCCCTCCACTTT
CDR3aa: CASSAGQGTYNSPLHF

abundance: -
j_gene: TRBJ1-2
d_gene: -
v_gene: TRBV3-1/TRBV3-2
CDR3nt: TGTGCCAGCAGCCGAGGGAGGTATATGAGCTACACCTTC
CDR3aa: CASSRGRYMSYTF

abundance: -
j_gene: TRBJ2-2
d_gene: -
v_gene: TRBV5-1
CDR3nt: TGCGCCAGCAGCCCCGGACAGTCCATCACCGGGGAGCTGTTTTTT
CDR3aa: CASSPGQSITGELFF

abundance: -
j_gene: TRBJ2-7
d_gene: TRBD2
v_gene: TRBV5-1
CDR3nt: TGCGCCAGCAGCTTGGTCTCGACGGGGGGAGGTTACGAGCAGTACTTC
CDR3aa: CASSLVSTGGGYEQYF

abundance: -
j_gene: TRBJ1-1
d_gene: -
v_gene: TRBV7-2
CDR3nt: TGTGCCAGCAGCTTCAGAGGGGGGAACACTGAAGCTTTCTTT
CDR3aa: CASSFRGGNTEAFF

abundance: -
j_gene: TRBJ1-1
d_gene: -
v_gene: TRBV5-4
CDR3nt: TGTGCCAGCAGCTTGGCCCGGGGAGGTTCTGAAGCTTTCTTT
CDR3aa: CASSLARGGSEAFF

abundance: -
j_gene: TRBJ2-1
d_gene: TRBD1
v_gene: TRBV4-3
CDR3nt: TGCGCCAGCAGCCAAGAACAGGGGATACGGAATGAGCAGTTCTTC
CDR3aa: CASSQEQGIRNEQFF

abundance: -
j_gene: TRBJ1-4
d_gene: TRBD1
v_gene: TRBV6-5
CDR3nt: TGTGCCAGCAGTTACCAGACAGGGGTTGAAAAACTGTTTTTT
CDR3aa: CASSYQTGVEKLFF

abundance: -
j_gene: TRBJ2-2
d_gene: -
v_gene: TRBV19
CDR3nt: TGTGCCAGTAGTATAATGTCCGCGGATTATTCAACCGGGGAGCTGTTTTTT
CDR3aa: CASSIMSADYSTGELFF

abundance: -
j_gene: TRBJ2-2
d_gene: TRBD2
v_gene: TRBV10-1
CDR3nt: TGCGCCAGCAGCGCTAGCGGGAGGGGGACCGGGGAGCTGTTTTTT
CDR3aa: CASSASGRGTGELFF

abundance: -
j_gene: TRBJ1-5
d_gene: -
v_gene: TRBV23-1
CDR3nt: TGCGCCAGCAGTCAATGTTCCGGGAGGCAGCCCCAGCATTTT
CDR3aa: CASSQCSGRQPQHF

abundance: -
j_gene: TRBJ1-1
d_gene: -
v_gene: TRBV19
CDR3nt: TGTGCCAGTAGTATCGGTTTCGTATCGAACACTGAAGCTTTCTTT
CDR3aa: CASSIGFVSNTEAFF

abundance: -
j_gene: TRBJ2-5
d_gene: TRBD2
v_gene: TRBV30
CDR3nt: TGTGCCTGGAGGTTAGCGGGAGGCTGGGAGACCCAGTACTTC
CDR3aa: CAWRLAGGWETQYF

abundance: -
j_gene: TRBJ1-2
d_gene: TRBD1
v_gene: TRBV30
CDR3nt: TGTGCCTGGAGTGGGACAGGGGTTGGCTACACCTTC
CDR3aa: CAWSGTGVGYTF

abundance: -
j_gene: TRBJ2-3
d_gene: -
v_gene: TRBV6-5
CDR3nt: TGTGCCAGCAGTACAGGTTACACAGATACGCAGTATTTT
CDR3aa: CASSTGYTDTQYF

abundance: -
j_gene: TRBJ2-3
d_gene: -
v_gene: TRBV2
CDR3nt: TGTGCCAGCAGTGAAGCCTTGCGGGTACTCACAGATACGCAGTATTTT
CDR3aa: CASSEALRVLTDTQYF

abundance: -
j_gene: TRBJ2-1
d_gene: TRBD2
v_gene: TRBV7-2
CDR3nt: TGTGCCAGCAGCTGGGTAGCGGGAGACTACAATGAGCAGTTCTTC
CDR3aa: CASSWVAGDYNEQFF

abundance: few
j_gene: TRBJ2-1
d_gene: TRBD1
v_gene: TRBV6-6
CDR3nt: TGTGCCAGCGTTCACTCCGACAGGGGGTGGGGAGGTGAGCAGTTCTTC
CDR3aa: CASVHSDRGWGGEQFF

abundance: -
j_gene: TRBJ1-1
d_gene: -
v_gene: TRBV6-6
CDR3nt: TGTGCCACACAGCGGGGGGAAGCTTTCTTT
CDR3aa: CATQRGEAFF

abundance: -
j_gene: TRBJ1-2
d_gene: -
v_gene: TRBV5-1
CDR3nt: TGCGCCAGCAGCAGACTGGGTACCTATGGCTACACCTTC
CDR3aa: CASSRLGTYGYTF

abundance: -
j_gene: TRBJ1-3
d_gene: TRBD1
v_gene: TRBV5-5
CDR3nt: TGTGCCAGCAGCTCGGGACAGGCTTTCGGGACCATATATTTT
CDR3aa: CASSSGQAFGTIYF

abundance: -
j_gene: TRBJ2-5
d_gene: -
v_gene: TRBV11-3
CDR3nt: TGTGCCAGCAGCTTTTCCGAGGGGGAAGAGACCCAGTACTTC
CDR3aa: CASSFSEGEETQYF

abundance: -
j_gene: TRBJ1-3
d_gene: -
v_gene: TRBV30
CDR3nt: TGTGCCTGGAGTGGGTTTGGAGGAAATTCCATATATTTT
CDR3aa: CAWSGFGGNSIYF

abundance: -
j_gene: TRBJ2-3
d_gene: -
v_gene: TRBV10-3
CDR3nt: TGTGCCATCAGTGAGATGGACTTTGCGGGGTCTGGTGATACGCAGTATTTT
CDR3aa: CAISEMDFAGSGDTQYF

abundance: -
j_gene: TRBJ2-1
d_gene: -
v_gene: TRBV27
CDR3nt: TGTGCCAGCAGCCCTCCGCCGGCCTACAATGAGCAGTTCTTC
CDR3aa: CASSPPPAYNEQFF

abundance: -
j_gene: TRBJ2-7
d_gene: TRBD1
v_gene: TRBV19
CDR3nt: TGTGCCAGTAGTCCAACGGACAGGGGAGTTAGCGTTAGGAGGCAGTACTTC
CDR3aa: CASSPTDRGVSVRRQYF

abundance: -
j_gene: TRBJ2-1
d_gene: -
v_gene: TRBV7-9
CDR3nt: TGTGCCAGCAGCTCCCACTCGCGTATTACCCCCAGGTCCTACAATGAGCAGTTCTTC
CDR3aa: CASSSHSRITPRSYNEQFF

abundance: -
j_gene: TRBJ1-4
d_gene: -
v_gene: TRBV5-4
CDR3nt: TGTGCCAGCAGCATAGGACACCTTGCAACTAATGAAAAACTGTTTTTT
CDR3aa: CASSIGHLATNEKLFF

abundance: -
j_gene: TRBJ2-2
d_gene: -
v_gene: TRBV5-1
CDR3nt: TGCGCCAGCAGCTTCAGGGTGAACACCGGGGAGCTGTTTTTT
CDR3aa: CASSFRVNTGELFF

abundance: -
j_gene: TRBJ1-1
d_gene: TRBD1
v_gene: TRBV9
CDR3nt: TGTGCCAGCAGCGTCAGAGGGACAGGGGACACTGAAGCTTTCTTT
CDR3aa: CASSVRGTGDTEAFF

abundance: -
j_gene: TRBJ2-2
d_gene: -
v_gene: TRBV7-2
CDR3nt: TGCGCCAGCAGCTTAGCGGCACAGGGGTACGCCGGGGAGCTGTTTTTT
CDR3aa: CASSLAAQGYAGELFF

abundance: -
j_gene: TRBJ1-4
d_gene: -
v_gene: TRBV5-6
CDR3nt: TGTGCCAGCAGCTCCCCAGGATTTCGGGAAAAACTGTTTTTT
CDR3aa: CASSSPGFREKLFF

abundance: -
j_gene: TRBJ1-5
d_gene: TRBD1
v_gene: TRBV19
CDR3nt: TGTGCCACTAAGGACAGGGGAAGGGATCAGCCCCAGCATTTT
CDR3aa: CATKDRGRDQPQHF

abundance: -
j_gene: TRBJ1-1
d_gene: -
v_gene: TRBV7-9
CDR3nt: TGTGCCAGCAGCTTAACCCAGGGTACTGAAGCTTTCTTT
CDR3aa: CASSLTQGTEAFF

abundance: -
j_gene: TRBJ2-2
d_gene: -
v_gene: TRBV7-8
CDR3nt: TGTGCCAGCAGCCCCCGCGCGAACACCGGGGAGCTGTTTTTT
CDR3aa: CASSPRANTGELFF

abundance: once
j_gene: TRBJ2-3
d_gene: -
v_gene: TRBV11-2
CDR3nt: TGTGCCAGCAGCTTAGTCGGGGATTTCACAGATACGCAGTATTTT
CDR3aa: CASSLVGDFTDTQYF

abundance: -
j_gene: TRBJ2-7
d_gene: -
v_gene: TRBV14
CDR3nt: TGTGCCAGCAGCCATGGAGACAGGTTAATTTGGCAGTACTTC
CDR3aa: CASSHGDRLIWQYF

abundance: -
j_gene: TRBJ1-5
d_gene: -
v_gene: TRBV7-2
CDR3nt: TGTGCCAGCAGCTTAAGTAGGGGGGGGCGACAGCCCCAGCATTTT
CDR3aa: CASSLSRGGRQPQHF

abundance: -
j_gene: TRBJ2-5
d_gene: -
v_gene: TRBV6-5
CDR3nt: TGTGCCAGCAGTTCGACAGGACAAGAGACCCAGTACTTC
CDR3aa: CASSSTGQETQYF

abundance: -
j_gene: TRBJ2-5
d_gene: TRBD1
v_gene: TRBV19
CDR3nt: TGTGCCAGTAGTACCCTGGGACAGGGGGGGTCTGAGACCCAGTACTTC
CDR3aa: CASSTLGQGGSETQYF

abundance: -
j_gene: TRBJ1-6
d_gene: -
v_gene: TRBV15
CDR3nt: TGTGCCACCAGCAGAGAACAGTCTTATAATTCACCCCTCCACTTT
CDR3aa: CATSREQSYNSPLHF

abundance: -
j_gene: TRBJ2-7
d_gene: TRBD1
v_gene: TRBV7-2
CDR3nt: TGTGCCAGCAGCTTTGGACAGGGTGGCCCCTACGAGCAGTACTTC
CDR3aa: CASSFGQGGPYEQYF

abundance: -
j_gene: TRBJ1-2
d_gene: -
v_gene: TRBV28
CDR3nt: TGTGCCAGCAGTTCTCCAGGTACCACCTATGGCTACACCTTC
CDR3aa: CASSSPGTTYGYTF

abundance: -
j_gene: TRBJ2-4
d_gene: -
v_gene: TRBV2
CDR3nt: TGTGCCAGCAGGCCACAGGTAGCCAAAAACATTCAGTACTTC
CDR3aa: CASRPQVAKNIQYF

abundance: -
j_gene: TRBJ2-7
d_gene: TRBD2
v_gene: TRBV5-4
CDR3nt: TGTGCCAGCAGCTTGGGCGGGGGGGCGAACGAGCAGTACTTC
CDR3aa: CASSLGGGANEQYF

abundance: -
j_gene: TRBJ1-2
d_gene: -
v_gene: TRBV30
CDR3nt: TGTGCCTGGAGTGCCAGAACGACAGGCCTCATCACTGGCTACACCTTC
CDR3aa: CAWSARTTGLITGYTF

abundance: -
j_gene: TRBJ1-1
d_gene: TRBD1
v_gene: TRBV6-5
CDR3nt: TGTGCCAGCAGCCGCGGGCAGGGGGGTACTGAAGCTTTCTTT
CDR3aa: CASSRGQGGTEAFF

abundance: -
j_gene: TRBJ1-1
d_gene: TRBD1
v_gene: TRBV5-1
CDR3nt: TGCGCCAGCAGCCAAACCGGGACAGGGGCCACTGAAGCTTTCTTT
CDR3aa: CASSQTGTGATEAFF

abundance: -
j_gene: TRBJ2-5
d_gene: -
v_gene: TRBV20-1
CDR3nt: TGCAGTGGACAGGACAAAGAGACCCAGTACTTC
CDR3aa: CSGQDKETQYF